This T cell receptor (beta chain) was identified in a study of blood T cell repertoires in COVID-19 (dated by TCRdb to 2020 to 2022). About the investigation overall: Samples from collaborators originated in the United States, Italy and Spain and spanned both the acute and convalescent phases of COVID-19. The material from the prospective study consisted of cDNA or gDNA derived from T cells, B-cell-depleted T cells, or PBMCs. The dataset comprised deeply sampled blood TCRbeta repertoires from subjects exposed to, actively infected with, or recovered from COVID-19. A freely available public database, intended as a resource for researchers studying the immune response to SARS-CoV-2, is where the repertoires were released. Samples came from the ongoing ImmuneRACE study (first 160 participants) plus 1,254 subjects from 6 global collaborators. Sample metadata almost always included a de-identified subject ID, COVID-19 status, age in years and sex. Where available, HLA class I and class II types were taken from metadata supplied by the sample provider and were not determined by assay-based typing.

Participants in the prospective study were aged about 18 to 95 years, lived in 20 to 30 United States geographic areas, and enrolled through a virtual design. In the prospective study, participants were assigned to cohorts based on the clinical history participants reported in a screening survey and a study questionnaire. Each participant in the prospective study had whole blood, serum and a nasopharyngeal or oropharyngeal swab collected by mobile phlebotomists. Over an approximately two-month period, participants in the prospective study had the option of providing additional blood draws and questionnaires. Before DNA extraction, blood samples from the prospective study were shipped at room temperature or frozen. Of note for this clone: This receptor's antigen is unknown. The sample holds no much larger clone one base away, and base qualities are not on file.

Study-wide conclusions, independent of this receptor: Clinical and demographic metadata were provided uncurated, with the amount varying by source and participant.

Its CDR3 holds 13 amino acids, cysteine through phenylalanine. Kept here is only the CDR3 DNA, which spans 39 bases and is read in frame from base 1. Sequences SGHNT (CDR1) and YENEEA (CDR2) are obtained from the germline V gene. V and J lose 5 bases and 1 base, and a span of 5 bases separates them. TCRbeta CDR3 regions were amplified from genomic DNA using the immunoSEQ Assay, a bias-controlled multiplex PCR. The published analysis was carried out like this. Nucleated cell counts per sample were estimated from amplification of reference gene primers within the assay. To quantify the absolute abundance of each unique TCRbeta CDR3 rearrangement, sequence reads were collapsed and filtered. For each sample, productive Simpson clonality was calculated as the square root of Simpson's diversity index over productive rearrangements. The immuneACCESS repertoire file appears here via TCRdb, limited to in-frame rearrangements. These files lack a portion of the clones; in checked studies, under half of the deficit traces to unresolved V genes, and the cause of the others is not known. V, J and clone size are those of that table, while D and trimming were read from the DNA. This sample is represented by fewer than 350,000 clones; approximately 90% of them were singletons. Under 3% of the sample comes from the top ten.

Sequencing was done on a sample of PBMCs or T cells enriched from blood (not recorded which). The receptor chain draws on TRBV11-3 and TRBJ2-2, with no confidently assigned D gene. The TCR was taken from a woman aged 35 to 49 with acute COVID-19. CDR3 loop: CASSPGNTGELFF. Here is the DNA: TGTGCCAGCAGCCCAGGGAACACCGGGGAGCTGTTTTTT.